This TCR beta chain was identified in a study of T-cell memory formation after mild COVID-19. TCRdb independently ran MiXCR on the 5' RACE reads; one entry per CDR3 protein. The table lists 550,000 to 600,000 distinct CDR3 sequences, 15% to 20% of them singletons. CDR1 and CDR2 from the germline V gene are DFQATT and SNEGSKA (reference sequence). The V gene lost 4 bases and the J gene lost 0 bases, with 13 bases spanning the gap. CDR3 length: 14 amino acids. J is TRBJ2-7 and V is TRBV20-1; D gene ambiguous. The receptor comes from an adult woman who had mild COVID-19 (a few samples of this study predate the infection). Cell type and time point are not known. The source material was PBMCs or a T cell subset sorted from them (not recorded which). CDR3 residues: CSAKMAHSSYEQYF. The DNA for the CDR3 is TGCAGTGCTAAAATGGCACACAGCTCCTACGAGCAGTACTTC.